The 17 T cell receptor beta chains listed next were all sequenced from one sample in a study of neoadjuvant anti-PD-1 for oral cavity cancer. Using immunoSEQ multiplex PCR, the repertoire was profiled, and TCRdb retains in-frame clones only, with some absent. The table has 17,000 or so clones, approximately 60% seen once. Sequenced here: PBMCs, sampled before nivolumab (anti-PD-1) treatment. The receptors stem from a person between 35 and 79 years old with oral cavity squamous cell carcinoma.

The chain links TRBV5-6 to TRBJ1-1; TRBD1 might be the D (5 bases). V lost 5 bases and J lost 0, with 8 bases in between. The germline CDR1 and CDR2 sequences are SGHDT and YYEEEE. The CDR3 runs 13 residues. For the CDR3, the DNA is TGTGCCAGCAGACGACAGATGAACACTGAAGCTTTCTTT. Its translation is CASRRQMNTEAFF.

CDR3 protein: CAWSLPGAAPQHF. CDR3 sequence (DNA): TGTGCCTGGAGTCTCCCCGGGGCCGCGCCCCAGCATTTT. The J gene is TRBJ1-5, the V gene TRBV30, with D possibly matching TRBD1 (5 bases). V lost 2 bases to trimming and J lost 9 bases, with 14 bases between them. CDR1 is GTSNPN and CDR2 is SVGIG in the germline V gene (reference sequence). The CDR3 covers 13 residues.

The chain uses TRBV2 and TRBJ2-3; D possibly corresponds to TRBD1 (5 bases). Trimming removed 7 bases at V and 2 bases at J, with 16 bases between. Germline CDR1 SNHLY, CDR2 FYNNEI. This CDR3 has 15 amino acids. The CDR3 nucleotides read TGTGCCAGCAAAAGTCTCGACAGTTACACAGATACGCAGTATTTT. Translation: CASKSLDSYTDTQYF.

In its sample, this clone was seen a few times. V usage is TRBV7-9 and J usage is TRBJ1-1; D not certain. This CDR3 is 16 amino acids long. Germline assignment: CDR1 SEHNR and CDR2 FQNEAQ (reference sequence). Deletions cut 0 bases from V and 0 bases from J, with 11 bases between. CDR3 sequence reads: CASSLARYAMNTEAFF. For the CDR3, the DNA is TGTGCCAGCAGCTTAGCTAGGTACGCAATGAACACTGAAGCTTTCTTT.

The chain couples TRBV27 to TRBJ1-3; 8 bases are shared with TRBD1. V shed 5 bases and J 4 bases; nucleotides not matched to a gene: 16. The germline V gene has CDR1 MNHEY and CDR2 SMNVEV (reference sequence). There are 18 residues in the CDR3. The CDR3 spells CASSLKPPGTGGGNTIYF. CDR3 bases: TGTGCCAGCAGTCTAAAACCGCCGGGGACAGGCGGGGGAAACACCATATATTTT.

This rearrangement joins TRBV7-3 to TRBJ2-1, with 8 bases matching TRBD2. From germline, CDR1 is SGHTA and CDR2 FQGTGA. Trimming removed 4 bases from V and 5 bases from J; junction bases left unmatched: 10. This CDR3 region has 16 residues. The CDR3 spells CASSSKPGGWDNEQFF. The CDR3 nucleotides are TGTGCCAGCAGCTCAAAGCCGGGAGGGTGGGACAATGAGCAGTTCTTC.

The chain joins TRBV10-3 to TRBJ1-4; 8 nucleotides align to TRBD1. V gave up 5 bases and J gave up 6 bases; unmatched junction bases: 5. Germline loops: CDR1 ENHRY, CDR2 SYGVKD. The CDR3 is 14 residues long. CDR3 amino acids: CAISSGQGYEKLFF. CDR3 bases: TGTGCCATCAGTTCCGGACAGGGATATGAAAAACTGTTTTTT.

This clone was seen a handful of times. The V and J genes are TRBV28 and TRBJ2-7; 10 positions agree with TRBD2. The V segment lost 4 bases and the J segment 0 bases; nucleotides outside the gene matches: 9. The CDR3 has 17 residues. Germline CDR1 MDHEN, CDR2 SYDVKM. CDR3 in DNA: TGTGCCAGCAGTTCCATGGGACTAGCGTTCAGCTCCTACGAGCAGTACTTC. Encoded protein: CASSSMGLAFSSYEQYF. The full variable domain, its missing parts supplied by reference TRBV28 and TRBJ2-7, is DVKVTQSSRYLVKRTGEKVFLECVQDMDHENMFWYRQDPGLGLRLIYFSYDVKMKEKGDIPEGYSVSREKKERFSLILESASTNQTSMYLCASSSMGLAFSSYEQYFGPGTRLTVT.

V and J are TRBV7-3 and TRBJ2-2, with D perhaps TRBD1 or TRBD2 (6 bases each). The germline V gene has CDR1 SGHTA and CDR2 FQGTGA. The V end was cut by 1 base, the J end by 2 bases, with 11 bases between. This CDR3 comprises 16 residues. CDR3 bases: TGTGCCAGCAGCTTAAATGGGGGGCTTAACACCGGGGAGCTGTTTTTT. This codes for CASSLNGGLNTGELFF.

J is TRBJ2-7 and V is TRBV11-2, with a possible D match to TRBD1 (6 bases). Trimming removed 5 bases at V and 9 bases at J, with 17 bases between. The germline gives CDR1 SGHAT, CDR2 FQNNGV. This CDR3 is 13 amino acids long. CDR3 bases: TGTGCCAGCAGCCCCCCCCGACAGGACCCGCAGTACTTC. The encoded protein is CASSPPRQDPQYF.

CDR3 nucleotide sequence: TGTGCCAGTAGTAATAGCGGAAGCGTCTCCTACGAGCAGTACTTC. Translated, it gives CASSNSGSVSYEQYF. The J gene is TRBJ2-7, the V gene TRBV19, with a tentative D call TRBD2 (6 bases). V was pared by 4 bases and J by 0 bases, with 13 bases between. The CDR3 is 15 residues long. Germline-derived CDR1 and CDR2 are LNHDA and SQIVND (reference sequence).

This clone occurred a few times. This chain links TRBV12-5 with TRBJ2-1; a weak D match, TRBD2 (5 bases). The V gene lost 7 bases and the J gene lost 8 bases, with 15 bases spanning the gap. Germline CDR1 LGHNT, CDR2 FRNRAP. This CDR3 is built from 13 residues. The CDR3 region is CASVPGNSDEQFF. The CDR3 coding sequence is TGTGCTAGTGTCCCCGGGAACTCGGATGAGCAGTTCTTC.

This chain joins TRBV6-1 and TRBJ1-5; the D is unclear. The CDR3 is made up of 11 amino acids. Germline V CDR1 and CDR2: MNHNS, SASEGT. The V gene lost 6 bases and the J gene lost 5 bases, with 5 bases spanning the gap. The CDR3 is CASRSDQPQHF. Written as DNA, the CDR3 is TGTGCCAGCAGGTCAGATCAGCCCCAGCATTTT.

CDR3 region: CASSFGDRDAGELFF. The CDR3 bases are TGCGCCAGCAGCTTCGGCGACAGGGATGCCGGGGAGCTGTTTTTT. The genes are TRBV5-1 and TRBJ2-2; 7 bases line up with TRBD1. J gave up 6 bases and V 2 bases, and 7 bases lay outside the gene matches. Germline V gene data show CDR1 as SGHRS and CDR2 as YFSETQ. The CDR3 runs to 15 residues.

Only a few counts were recorded for this clone. This rearrangement joins TRBV5-1 to TRBJ1-5, with D possibly TRBD1 on 5 matching bases. The CDR3 spans 15 residues. V lost 0 bases and J lost 0, with 7 bases in between. Germline CDR1 and CDR2: SGHRS and YFSETQ. The CDR3 DNA reads as TGCGCCAGCAGCTTGGAAGGACATAGCAATCAGCCCCAGCATTTT. It encodes CASSLEGHSNQPQHF.

This clone was observed a handful of times. The V and J genes are TRBV15 and TRBJ2-2, with D uncertain. The CDR3 has 13 amino acids. Trimming pared 3 bases from V and 5 bases from J, leaving 7 bases between. Per the germline V gene, CDR1 is LNHNV and CDR2 is YYDKDF (reference sequence). CDR3 amino acids: CATSSQRTGELFF. In DNA form, the CDR3 reads TGTGCCACCAGCAGTCAAAGAACCGGGGAGCTGTTTTTT.

V and J are TRBV6-6 and TRBJ2-2, with a tentative D call TRBD1 (5 bases). The CDR3 is made up of 14 amino acids. Germline CDR1 reads MNHNY; CDR2 reads SVGAGI (reference sequence). Trimming left V 0 bases short and J 4 bases short, with 6 bases between. The CDR3 protein is CASSYSTGTGELFF. CDR3 DNA: TGTGCCAGCAGTTACTCCACAGGCACCGGGGAGCTGTTTTTT.